The clone carrying this T cell receptor beta chain was detected once. Its matching antigen is unknown. A junction boundary mismatches the germline segment, possibly from a read error. This record comes from a study of cytomegalovirus exposure and HLA in healthy donors. About the study: In an earlier analysis, 90 million to 120 million unique TCR beta sequences were found from 150 million to 200 million T cells.

The CDR3 has 14 amino acids. Germline CDR1 SEHNR, CDR2 FQNEAQ (reference sequence). 60 Vbeta and 13 Jbeta primers were used in PCR. The repertoire was sequenced with immunoSEQ multiplex PCR; TCRdb's copy has only in-frame clones and lacks some. The sample has 150,000 to 200,000 clones; roughly 81% are singletons. General study findings and limits: Later analysis identified a missense DCLRE1C variant that was linked to TCR beta V- and J-gene trimming. Equally common other TCR beta chains were less clonally expanded than HLA-associated ones, a later analysis found. As a later analysis showed, several of the most significant clusters appeared to be linked to common viral pathogens.

The origin of this receptor is a young man in good health and CMV-seropositive. This chain joins TRBV7-9 and TRBJ1-2, with 7 nucleotides matching TRBD1. The source material was PBMCs. CDR3 residues: CSSSLAPTGTALTF. CDR3 DNA sequence: TGTTCCAGCAGCTTAGCCCCTACCGGGACAGCGCTTACCTTC.